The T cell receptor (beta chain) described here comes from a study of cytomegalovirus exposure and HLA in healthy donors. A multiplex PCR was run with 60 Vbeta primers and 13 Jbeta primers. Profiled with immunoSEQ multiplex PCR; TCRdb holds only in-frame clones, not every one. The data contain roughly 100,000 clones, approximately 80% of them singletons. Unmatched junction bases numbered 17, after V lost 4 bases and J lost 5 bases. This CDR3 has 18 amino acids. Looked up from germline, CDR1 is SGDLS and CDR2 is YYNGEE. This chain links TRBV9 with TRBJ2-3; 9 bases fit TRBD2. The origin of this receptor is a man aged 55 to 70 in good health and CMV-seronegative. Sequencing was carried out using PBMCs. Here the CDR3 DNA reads TGTGCCAGCAGCCCCAGCTCTTCGGCTAGCGGGGTGAAAGATACGCAGTATTTT. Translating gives CASSPSSSASGVKDTQYF. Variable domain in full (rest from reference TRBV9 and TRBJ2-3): DSGVTQTPKHLITATGQRVTLRCSPRSGDLSVYWYQQSLDQGLQFLIQYYNGEERAKGNILERFSAQQFPDLHSELNLSSLELGDSALYFCASSPSSSASGVKDTQYFGPGTRLTVL.